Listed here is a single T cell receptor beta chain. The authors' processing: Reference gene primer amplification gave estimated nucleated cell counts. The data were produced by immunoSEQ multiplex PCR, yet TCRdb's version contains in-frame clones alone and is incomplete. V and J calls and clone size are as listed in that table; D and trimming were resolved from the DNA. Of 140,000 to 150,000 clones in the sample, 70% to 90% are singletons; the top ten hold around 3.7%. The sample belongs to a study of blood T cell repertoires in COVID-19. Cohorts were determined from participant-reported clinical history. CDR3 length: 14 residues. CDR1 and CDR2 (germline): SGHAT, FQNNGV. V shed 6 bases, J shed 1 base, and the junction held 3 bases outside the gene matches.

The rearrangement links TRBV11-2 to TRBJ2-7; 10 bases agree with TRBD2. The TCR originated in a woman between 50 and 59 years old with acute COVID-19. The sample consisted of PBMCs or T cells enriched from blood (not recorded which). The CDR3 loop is CASRTSGSSYEQYF. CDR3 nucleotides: TGTGCCAGCAGGACTAGCGGGTCATCCTACGAGCAGTACTTC.